Shown below are 28 T cell receptor beta chains from a single sample sequenced in a study of CD8+CD57+ T cells in acquired aplastic anemia. Genomic DNA templated the TCR beta VDJ and CDR3 profiling. TCRdb reanalysed the reads using MiXCR and keeps one entry per CDR3 protein. The table records about 420,000 distinct CDR3 sequences, 60% to 80% of them present only once. Material for sequencing was sorted CD4+, CD8+, or CD8+CD57+ T cells (not recorded which) from PBMCs. These receptors all stem from a human donor in good health, serving as a control.

About this clonotype: Mismatch with germline at one junction end may stem from a read error. This chain connects TRBV4-1 to TRBJ2-1; 8 nucleotides match TRBD2. The CDR3 consists of 14 residues. Germline loops: CDR1 MGHRA, CDR2 YSYEKL. Written as DNA, the CDR3 is TGTGCCAGCAACCGAGGACTAGCTATGATTGAGCAGTTCTTC. Translating it yields CASNRGLAMIEQFF.

This clonotype was counted once. The gene calls are TRBV10-2 and TRBJ2-5; D might be TRBD1 or TRBD2, each matching 5 bases. Germline-derived CDR1 and CDR2 are WSHSY and SAAADI. Between the trimmed V and J ends, which lost 4 bases and 9 bases, there was a span of 21 bases. The CDR3 length is 15 residues. The CDR3 loop is CASSVEAGTVEAQYF. The DNA for the CDR3 is TGCGCCAGCAGTGTGGAGGCCGGGACGGTGGAGGCCCAGTACTTC.

This rearrangement joins TRBV6-7 to TRBJ1-5; D is unresolved. TRBV6-7 is an ORF for which the function is uncertain. The CDR3 runs 15 residues. The V end lost 2 bases, the J end lost 13 bases, and 21 bases lay between the germline ends. The CDR3 region has the DNA TGTGCCAGCAGTTACCCGGCTGGAGGGCGGGTGCCGCAGCATTTT. It yields the protein CASSYPAGGRVPQHF.

On this clonotype itself: The CDR3 does not end in the conserved phenylalanine or tryptophan, so this is likely a read error. The DNA is left out, because the CDR3 cannot be placed on it with certainty; the CDR3 is given as TCRdb lists it. The chain carries TRBV7-3 and TRBJ2-5. With termini counted, the CDR3 has 12 amino acids. Germline CDR1 SGHTA, CDR2 FQGTGA. CDR3: CASSATRYAESL.

The gene calls are TRBV29-1 and TRBJ2-7; the D gene is possibly TRBD1 (5 bases). V shed 8 bases and J shed 5 bases, with 13 bases lying between them. Germline V lookup: CDR1 SQVTM, CDR2 ANQGSEA. The CDR3 spans 11 residues. The CDR3 reads CSLELGHEQYF. DNA for the CDR3: TGCAGCTTGGAACTGGGGCACGAGCAGTACTTC.

This clonotype was seen only once. J is TRBJ2-1 and V is TRBV20-1; D gene ambiguous. Trimming took 6 bases from V and 8 from J, leaving 20 bases between them. The CDR3 consists of 14 residues. CDR1 is DFQATT and CDR2 is SNEGSKA in the germline V gene (reference sequence). CDR3 in amino acids: CSAASRNTEDEQFF. CDR3 bases: TGCAGTGCCGCGTCACGGAACACTGAAGATGAGCAGTTCTTC.

A single count supports this clonotype. The DNA for the CDR3 is TGCAGTGCTAGGGGGCGCCGGGTTAGTTATGGCTACACCTTC. Translated: CSARGRRVSYGYTF. The chain carries TRBV20-1 and TRBJ1-2; weak D call: TRBD1 (5 bases). The CDR3 consists of 14 residues. From germline, CDR1 is DFQATT and CDR2 SNEGSKA (reference sequence). Between the trimmed V and J ends, which lost 3 bases and 5 bases, there was a span of 16 bases.

This chain connects TRBV19 to TRBJ1-1; no firm D call. Germline CDR1 reads LNHDA; CDR2 reads SQIVND (reference sequence). V dropped 7 bases and J dropped 6 bases, with 21 bases sitting between them. CDR3 length: 15 amino acids. Here the CDR3 reads CASKVSAPLGAEAFF. The DNA of the CDR3 is TGTGCCAGTAAGGTGTCAGCCCCTCTCGGGGCTGAAGCTTTCTTT.

This clonotype was counted many times. The chain is built from TRBV18 and TRBJ2-5; TRBD2 matches 7 bases. Per germline, CDR1 KGHSH and CDR2 LQKENI. V was pared by 0 bases and J by 5 bases, with 6 bases of the junction left unmatched. The CDR3 has 15 residues. The CDR3 loop is CASSPPGRAGETQYF. As DNA, the CDR3 is TGTGCCAGCTCACCACCTGGTCGAGCGGGGGAGACCCAGTACTTC.

About this clonotype itself: At one boundary the junction diverges from the germline segment, which might be a read error. This chain joins TRBV7-2 and TRBJ1-1; no clear D. This CDR3 is 11 amino acids long. The germline gives CDR1 SGHTA, CDR2 FQGNSA. The CDR3 bases are TGTGCCAGCAGCCAGGTGAAGGAAGCTTCCTTT. Its translation: CASSQVKEASF.

The chain employs TRBV2 and TRBJ2-1; tentatively, D is TRBD2 (10 bases). V lost 4 bases and J lost 8, with 27 bases in between. This CDR3 region has 18 residues. Germline-derived CDR1 and CDR2 are SNHLY and FYNNEI. The CDR3 bases are TGTGCCAGCAGTGTAGGGACAGGGAGGACTAGCGGTTACGATGAGCAGTTCTTC. Translation: CASSVGTGRTSGYDEQFF.

In regard to this clonotype: A much more abundant neighbour one base away suggests this may be a read error. The J gene is TRBJ1-2, the V gene TRBV6-6, with TRBD1 matching over 7 bases. Germline V gene data show CDR1 as MNHNY and CDR2 as SVGAGI (reference sequence). There are 13 residues in the CDR3. Trimming at V came to 11 bases and at J to 8 bases, leaving 14 bases not matched to a gene. The CDR3 DNA follows: TGTGCCGGCATGGACAGGATAGTAGGCGGCTACACCTTC. It is translated as CAGMDRIVGGYTF.

Comment on this clonotype: A read error is likely, as this CDR3 ends without the conserved phenylalanine or tryptophan. The chain employs TRBV9 and TRBJ1-2; D remains ambiguous. Per the germline V gene, CDR1 is SGDLS and CDR2 is YYNGEE. The CDR3 totals 12 residues. Between the trimmed V and J ends, which lost 4 bases and 7 bases, there was a span of 11 bases. The CDR3 nucleotides are TGTGCCAGCAGCCAAGCCAGTGGTGGCTACACCTTA. It translates to CASSQASGGYTL.

This rearrangement joins TRBV6-6 to TRBJ1-2, with TRBD1 as a possible D gene (6 bases). V dropped 8 bases and J dropped 0 bases, with 16 bases sitting between them. Germline V gene data show CDR1 as MNHNY and CDR2 as SVGAGI (reference sequence). This CDR3 is 15 amino acids long. The CDR3 region has the DNA TGTGCCAGCGACGCTAGGACAGCACCTAACTATGGCTACACCTTC. The encoded protein is CASDARTAPNYGYTF.

The rearrangement links TRBV5-4 to TRBJ1-2; no firm D call. V was cut by 4 bases and J by 3 bases, with 16 bases left in between. From germline, CDR1 is SGHNT and CDR2 YYREEE (reference sequence). The CDR3 is 15 amino acids. The CDR3 nucleotides are TGTGCCAGCAGCATGACCGAGAATGGTGACTATGGCTACACCTTC. This encodes CASSMTENGDYGYTF.

A word on this clonotype: At one of its ends the junction is not consistent with the germline gene, which may arise from a read error. The chain couples TRBV7-6 to TRBJ1-2; perhaps TRBD1 as D (5 bases). The germline CDR1 and CDR2 sequences are SGHVS and FNYEAQ. This CDR3 contains 14 residues. The CDR3 here is CASSRGVRGTEYIF. As DNA, the CDR3 is TGTGCCAGCTCGCGCGGGGTACGGGGCACTGAATACATCTTC. Based on the CDR3 plus reference TRBV7-6 and TRBJ1-2, the full variable domain is GAGVSQSPRYKVTKRGQDVALRCDPISGHVSLYWYRQALGQGPEFLTYFNYEAQQDKSGLPNDRFSAERPEGSISTLTIQRTEQRDSAMYRCASSRGVRGTEYIFGSGTRLTVV.

This clonotype was found a few times. This rearrangement joins TRBV19 to TRBJ1-1; a possible D gene is TRBD1 (5 bases). The CDR3 runs 15 residues. With 7 bases removed from V and 6 bases from J, the gap between germline ends came to 21 bases. Germline CDR1 is LNHDA and CDR2 is SQIVND (reference sequence). For the CDR3, the DNA is TGTGCCAGTACTTCCGGCGGGGCCCGAGGGTCTGAAGCTTTCTTT. Translation gives CASTSGGARGSEAFF.

A word on this clonotype: A read error may produce the germline difference seen at one junction end. V usage is TRBV19 and J usage is TRBJ1-6; 9 bases are shared with TRBD1. Germline values: CDR1 LNHDA, CDR2 SQIVND (reference sequence). CDR3 length: 14 amino acids. This chain's CDR3 is CASSTDRGRSPLHF. In DNA, the CDR3 is TGCGCCAGTAGTACGGACAGGGGTCGTTCACCCCTCCACTTT.

The V gene is TRBV5-1, the J gene TRBJ2-1; D is ambiguous. CDR3 length: 13 amino acids. Trimming took off 7 bases at V and 5 bases at J, with 13 bases between the two ends. Germline CDR1 reads SGHRS; CDR2 reads YFSETQ. The CDR3 DNA sequence: TGCGCCAGCCTTTCCCTCGACAACAATGAGCAGTTCTTC. This sequence encodes CASLSLDNNEQFF.

The J gene is TRBJ2-1, the V gene TRBV7-8; TRBD2 might be the D (5 bases). CDR1 and CDR2 from the germline V gene are SGHVS and FQNEAQ. This CDR3 has 16 residues. V lost 0 bases to trimming and J lost 0 bases, with 9 bases between them. CDR3 in DNA: TGTGCCAGCAGCTTAGCAGCGGCTAGCTCCTACAATGAGCAGTTCTTC. It is translated as CASSLAAASSYNEQFF.

This clonotype was counted a few times. The chain has TRBV30 and TRBJ2-5, with TRBD1 identical over 10 bases. Looked up from germline, CDR1 is GTSNPN and CDR2 is SVGIG (reference sequence). V was pared by 1 base and J by 5 bases, with 4 bases of the junction left unmatched. The CDR3 spans 14 residues. For the CDR3, the DNA is TGTGCCTGGAGTGGAGACAGGGGGCGGGAGACCCAGTACTTC. It yields the protein CAWSGDRGRETQYF. Based on the CDR3 plus reference TRBV30 and TRBJ2-5, the full variable domain is SQTIHQWPATLVQPVGSPLSLECTVEGTSNPNLYWYRQAAGRGLQLLFYSVGIGQISSEVPQNLSASRPQDRQFILSSKKLLLSDSGFYLCAWSGDRGRETQYFGPGTRLLVL.

The chain couples TRBV5-1 to TRBJ1-6; the D is unclear. Trimming pared 4 bases from V and 0 bases from J, leaving 11 bases between. The CDR3 totals 16 residues. The germline V gene encodes CDR1 SGHRS and CDR2 YFSETQ. CDR3 sequence (DNA): TGCGCCAGCAGCCCCGACACGAGCTCCTATAATTCACCCCTCCACTTT. It translates to CASSPDTSSYNSPLHF.

Comment on this clonotype: Possible read error: a much larger clone is one base away. As the CDR3 is not closed by the conserved phenylalanine or tryptophan, this likely results from a read error. This chain uses TRBV7-9 with TRBJ1-6; D might be TRBD1 (6 bases). The CDR3 covers 15 residues. Germline V lookup: CDR1 SEHNR, CDR2 FQNEAQ (reference sequence). Trimming pared 1 base from V and 7 bases from J, leaving 11 bases between. The CDR3 spells CASSLDTGTNSPLHS. The CDR3, as DNA: TGTGCCAGCAGCTTAGATACAGGGACGAATTCACCCCTCCACTCT.

To note about this clonotype: An end of the junction does not agree with germline; a read error may underlie this. The chain has TRBV13 and TRBJ2-7, with 9 bases fitting TRBD1. Germline loops: CDR1 PRHDT, CDR2 FYEKMQ (reference sequence). The CDR3 totals 14 residues. CDR3 sequence reads: CASSFPGTGNLQDF. The CDR3 coding sequence is TGTGCCAGCAGTTTCCCCGGGACAGGGAACCTACAAGACTTC.

This clonotype was seen at least ten times. The rearrangement joins TRBV20-1 to TRBJ1-5; tentative D call: TRBD1 (6 bases). The CDR3 is made up of 15 amino acids. The germline V and J ends were trimmed by 3 bases and 4 bases, with 16 bases remaining between them. Per the germline V gene, CDR1 is DFQATT and CDR2 is SNEGSKA (reference sequence). In DNA form, the CDR3 reads TGCAGTGCTAGGGACGACGGGACAACTAATCAGCCCCAGCATTTT. Amino acid sequence: CSARDDGTTNQPQHF.

Remarks on this clonotype: A read error is possible here, since a much larger clone lies one base away. This rearrangement joins TRBV5-4 to TRBJ1-3; possible D gene TRBD1, 5 bases. Germline CDR1 SGHNT, CDR2 YYREEE (reference sequence). The V gene lost 9 bases and the J gene lost 0 bases, with 19 bases spanning the gap. The CDR3 contains 16 residues. This CDR3 reads CATLGPGPPSGNTIYF. The CDR3 DNA sequence: TGTGCCACGTTAGGTCCGGGGCCTCCCTCTGGAAACACCATATATTTT.

The chain uses TRBV29-1 and TRBJ2-7, with D possibly TRBD2 on 6 matching bases. The ends were cut back, 4 bases at V and 7 bases at J, with 20 bases in the middle. Germline V gene data show CDR1 as SQVTM and CDR2 as ANQGSEA. This CDR3 comprises 14 residues. The CDR3 spells CSVVLSGNQEEQYF. CDR3 coding DNA: TGCAGCGTTGTACTTAGCGGCAACCAAGAGGAGCAGTACTTC.

V and J are TRBV7-3 and TRBJ2-7; maybe TRBD1 (6 bases). Germline loops: CDR1 SGHTA, CDR2 FQGTGA. Trimming removed 5 bases from V and 0 bases from J, with 14 bases in between. CDR3 size: 15 residues. The CDR3: CASSHSGASSYEQYF. CDR3 coding DNA: TGTGCCAGCAGCCACTCAGGGGCTAGCTCCTACGAGCAGTACTTC.